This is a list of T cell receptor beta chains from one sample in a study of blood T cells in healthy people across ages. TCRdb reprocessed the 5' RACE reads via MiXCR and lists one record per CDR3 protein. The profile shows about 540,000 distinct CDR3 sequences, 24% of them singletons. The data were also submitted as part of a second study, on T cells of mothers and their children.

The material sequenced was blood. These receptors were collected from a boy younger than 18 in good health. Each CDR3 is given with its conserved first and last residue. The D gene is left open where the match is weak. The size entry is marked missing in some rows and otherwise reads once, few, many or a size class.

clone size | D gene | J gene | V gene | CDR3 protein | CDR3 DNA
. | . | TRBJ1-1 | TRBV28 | CAQIRVGTEAFF | TGTGCCCAGATACGGGTTGGCACTGAAGCTTTCTTT
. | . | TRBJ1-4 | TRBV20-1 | CSAGRDGANEKLFF | TGCAGTGCTGGACGGGACGGCGCTAATGAAAAACTGTTTTTT
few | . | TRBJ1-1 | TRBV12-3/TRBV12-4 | CASSLRGTTDTEAFF | TGTGCCAGCAGTTTACGGGGCACCACAGACACTGAAGCTTTCTTT
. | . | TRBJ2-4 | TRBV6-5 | CASSRLSVRAKNIQYF | TGTGCCAGCAGTCGTTTGAGCGTCAGAGCCAAAAACATTCAGTACTTC
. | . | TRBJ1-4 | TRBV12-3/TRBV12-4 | CASRTGPTNEKLFF | TGTGCCAGCAGGACAGGACCAACTAATGAAAAACTGTTTTTT
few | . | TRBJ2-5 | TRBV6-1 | CASTARERVQETQYF | TGTGCCAGCACCGCACGGGAGCGGGTTCAAGAGACCCAGTACTTC
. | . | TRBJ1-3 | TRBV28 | CASSAVGDTGNTIYF | TGTGCCAGCAGTGCCGTGGGGGACACTGGAAACACCATATATTTT
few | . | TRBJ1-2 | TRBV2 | CASSEITSLVYGYTF | TGTGCCAGCAGTGAAATCACGAGTCTTGTCTATGGCTACACCTTC
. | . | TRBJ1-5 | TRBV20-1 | CSAEGRESNQPQHF | TGCAGTGCCGAGGGCAGGGAGAGCAATCAGCCCCAGCATTTT
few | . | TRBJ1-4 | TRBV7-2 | CASSQTNRATNEKLFF | TGTGCCAGCAGCCAAACCAACAGGGCAACTAATGAAAAACTGTTTTTT
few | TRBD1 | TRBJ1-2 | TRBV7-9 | CASSTTGTGENGGYTF | TGTGCCAGCAGCACAACCGGGACAGGGGAAAATGGTGGCTACACCTTC
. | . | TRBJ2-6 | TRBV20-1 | CRAGSGANVLTF | TGCAGGGCGGGATCTGGGGCCAACGTCCTGACTTTC
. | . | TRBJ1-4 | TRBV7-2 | CASSSTGRATNEKLFF | TGTGCCAGCAGCTCCACGGGGCGTGCAACTAATGAAAAACTGTTTTTT
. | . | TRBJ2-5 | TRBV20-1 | CSASERRETQYF | TGCAGTGCTAGCGAGCGACGCGAGACCCAGTACTTC
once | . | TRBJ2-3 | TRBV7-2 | CASSPDVYDTDTQYF | TGTGCCAGCAGCCCGGACGTATATGACACAGATACGCAGTATTTT
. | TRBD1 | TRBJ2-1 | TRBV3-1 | CASVPGTGDNEQFF | TGTGCCAGCGTCCCGGGGACAGGGGATAATGAGCAGTTCTTC
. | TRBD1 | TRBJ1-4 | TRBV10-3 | CAIGQTGYDNEKLFF | TGTGCCATCGGACAGACAGGGTACGATAATGAAAAACTGTTTTTT
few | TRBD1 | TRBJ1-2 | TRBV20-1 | CSARDRGQGYYGYTF | TGCAGTGCTAGAGATAGGGGACAGGGGTACTATGGCTACACCTTC
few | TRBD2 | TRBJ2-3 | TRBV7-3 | CASSDRTSGGADTQYF | TGTGCCAGCAGCGACCGGACTAGCGGGGGGGCCGATACGCAGTATTTT
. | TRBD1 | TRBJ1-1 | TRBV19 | CASSLAGGAFF | TGTGCCAGTAGTCTCGCAGGGGGAGCTTTCTTT
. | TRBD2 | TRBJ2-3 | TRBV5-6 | CASRTWPLAGPGGTDTQYF | TGTGCCAGCCGCACCTGGCCACTAGCGGGACCCGGGGGCACAGATACGCAGTATTTT
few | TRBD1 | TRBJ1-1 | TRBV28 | CASSSQGSEAFF | TGTGCCAGCAGTTCACAGGGGTCGGAAGCTTTCTTT
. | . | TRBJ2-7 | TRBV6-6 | CASSYSRGVYEQYF | TGTGCCAGCAGTTACTCCAGGGGGGTCTACGAGCAGTACTTC
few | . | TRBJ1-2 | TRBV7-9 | CASSPGRGDGYTF | TGTGCCAGCAGCCCGGGGAGGGGAGATGGCTACACCTTC
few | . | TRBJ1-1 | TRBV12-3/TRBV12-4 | CASSTGTEAFF | TGTGCCAGCAGTACCGGCACTGAAGCTTTCTTT
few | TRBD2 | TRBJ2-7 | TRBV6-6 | CASSYSTSGSSYEQYF | TGTGCCAGCAGTTACTCGACTAGCGGGAGTTCATACGAGCAGTACTTC
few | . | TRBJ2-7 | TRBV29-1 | CSVVSGYEQYF | TGCAGCGTTGTTTCGGGTTACGAGCAGTACTTC